One sample yielded the 13 T cell receptor beta chains listed below, sequenced in a study of T-cell reconstitution after alpha-beta-depleted transplantation in children. Unique molecular identifiers featured in how the TCRbeta library was prepared. TCRdb fed the PCR reads into MiXCR, producing one record per CDR3 protein. The sample holds about 110,000 distinct CDR3 sequences, 5% to 8% seen once. The starting material was PBMCs, mostly from graft donor cells, obtained 360 days after TCRalphabeta/CD19-depleted stem cell transplant. The receptors originated from a male patient aged 2 to 10 who had a stem cell transplant for acute lymphoblastic leukemia, so the T cells may come from the graft donor.

The V gene is TRBV4-2, the J gene TRBJ2-7; 7 bases match TRBD2. The V gene end was trimmed by 1 base and the J gene end by 2 bases; junction bases not matched to a gene: 5. The CDR3 length is 15 residues. In germline, CDR1 is LGHNA, CDR2 YNFKEQ. CDR3 bases: TGTGCCAGCAGCCAAGGGCGGGGGTCCGCCTACGAGCAGTACTTC. Its translation: CASSQGRGSAYEQYF.

This clonotype was seen more than once but under ten times. The chain recombines TRBV6-5 with TRBJ2-2; TRBD2 agrees at 12 bases. The CDR3 has 17 amino acids. The germline V gene encodes CDR1 MNHEY and CDR2 SVGAGI. V was clipped by 4 bases and J by 0 bases; unmatched bases: 3. CDR3 sequence: CASSSLAGGANTGELFF. Written as DNA, the CDR3 is TGTGCCAGCAGTTCACTAGCGGGGGGCGCGAACACCGGGGAGCTGTTTTTT.

V and J are TRBV4-3 and TRBJ2-6; D unclear. Germline V gene sequence: CDR1 LGHNA, CDR2 YSLEER. Trimming pared 1 base from V and 4 bases from J, leaving 14 bases between. The length of the CDR3 is 17 residues. Here the CDR3 DNA reads TGCGCCAGCAGCCAAGTAATTAAACCCTCGGGGGCCAACGTCCTGACTTTC. It translates to CASSQVIKPSGANVLTF.

This clonotype was detected only a few times. V and J are TRBV7-2 and TRBJ2-2, with 7 positions matching TRBD2. The germline V gene has CDR1 SGHTA and CDR2 FQGNSA. V was clipped by 3 bases and J by 2 bases; unmatched bases: 3. The CDR3 contains 15 residues. The CDR3 is CASSFRDYNTGELFF. In nucleotides, the CDR3 is TGTGCCAGCAGCTTTAGGGACTACAACACCGGGGAGCTGTTTTTT.

This clonotype was detected many times. V and J are TRBV20-1 and TRBJ2-3; 13 bases fit TRBD2. Germline V gene data show CDR1 as DFQATT and CDR2 as SNEGSKA (reference sequence). After removal of 6 bases from V and 2 bases from J, the junction contained 8 bases not matched to a gene. This CDR3 is built from 16 residues. CDR3 DNA: TGCAGTGCCACCCCCGGGACTAGCGGGAACACAGATACGCAGTATTTT. Protein: CSATPGTSGNTDTQYF.

In its sample, this clonotype was seen once. One junction end disagrees with the germline gene, perhaps due to a read error. The chain recombines TRBV5-6 with TRBJ2-4; the match to TRBD1 covers 9 bases. Germline CDR1 is SGHDT and CDR2 is YYEEEE. The CDR3 is 14 residues long. The CDR3, as DNA: TGTGCCAGCAGCGGACAGGGGAGAAGGAACATTGAGTACTTC. The encoded protein is CASSGQGRRNIEYF.

This clonotype showed up many times. This chain connects TRBV6-2 or TRBV6-3 to TRBJ2-5, with 10 bases identical to TRBD2. CDR1 and CDR2 (germline): MNHEY, SVGEGT. After removal of 2 bases from V and 3 bases from J, the junction contained 12 bases not matched to a gene. The CDR3 spans 18 residues. This CDR3 is CASSYRSLTSGLEETQYF. In DNA, the CDR3 is TGTGCCAGCAGTTACCGTAGTTTGACTAGCGGGCTAGAAGAGACCCAGTACTTC.

This clonotype was counted only a few times. The CDR3 DNA sequence: TGTGCCCTCGGAGGTCTAGCGGGACGGAATGAGCAGTTCTTC. Its translation: CALGGLAGRNEQFF. The chain combines TRBV10-3 with TRBJ2-1, with 9 bases identical to TRBD2. The V gene end was trimmed by 11 bases and the J gene end by 7 bases; junction bases not matched to a gene: 12. CDR3 length equals 14 residues. From germline, CDR1 is ENHRY and CDR2 SYGVKD.

Many counts were recorded for this clonotype. The chain employs TRBV12-3 or TRBV12-4 and TRBJ1-5, with D possibly TRBD1 on 6 matching bases. The CDR3 contains 14 residues. V shed 1 base and J shed 7 bases, with 11 bases lying between them. The CDR3 DNA follows: TGTGCCAGCAGTTTAGAGGGGGACGGCCAGCCCCAGCATTTT. Translating it yields CASSLEGDGQPQHF.

V usage is TRBV4-3 and J usage is TRBJ2-5; D is undetermined. V lost 0 bases to trimming and J lost 1 base, with 21 bases between them. Germline V CDR1 and CDR2: LGHNA, YSLEER. The CDR3 sequence is 19 residues long. DNA of the CDR3: TGCGCCAGCAGCCAAGAAAAATTCGGCAGCCTCATATCCCAAGAGACCCAGTACTTC. Encoded protein: CASSQEKFGSLISQETQYF.

The J gene is TRBJ2-7, the V gene TRBV5-1; possibly TRBD1 or TRBD2 for D (5 bases each). The CDR3 runs to 15 residues. Germline loops: CDR1 SGHRS, CDR2 YFSETQ. Trimming took 4 bases from V and 2 from J, leaving 16 bases between them. CDR3 amino acids: CASSIRDASPYEQYF. The CDR3 DNA is TGCGCCAGCAGCATCCGGGACGCCAGCCCCTACGAGCAGTACTTC.

At least ten counts were recorded for this clonotype. This chain connects TRBV9 to TRBJ2-5; TRBD1 might be the D (6 bases). The germline V and J ends were trimmed by 3 bases and 2 bases, with 8 bases remaining between them. The CDR3 runs to 13 residues. CDR1 SGDLS and CDR2 YYNGEE come from the germline V gene. The CDR3 reads CASSAGVQETQYF. CDR3 DNA sequence: TGTGCCAGCAGCGCAGGGGTTCAAGAGACCCAGTACTTC.

The sample holds many counts of this clonotype. The chain carries TRBV4-2 and TRBJ2-5; possibly TRBD2 for D (5 bases). Germline assignment: CDR1 LGHNA and CDR2 YNFKEQ. The CDR3 runs to 15 residues. V was pared by 2 bases and J by 1 base, with 11 bases between. CDR3: CASSQLLGSQETQYF. The CDR3 nucleotides are TGTGCCAGCAGCCAACTCTTGGGGAGCCAAGAGACCCAGTACTTC.